The rows below give T cell receptor beta chains drawn from one sample of a study of blood T cell repertoires in COVID-19. Using immunoSEQ multiplex PCR, the repertoire was profiled, and TCRdb retains in-frame clones only, with some absent. This table holds 250,000 to 300,000 clones, roughly 89% found once. The sample consisted of peripheral blood. All receptors come from a middle-aged woman who had recovered from COVID-19. The CDR3 runs from the conserved cysteine through the conserved F or W. The D gene is left open where the match is weak. For some rows the clone size is stated as once, few or many, or as a class when expanded; others skip it.

v_call: TRBV5-4; d_call: .; j_call: TRBJ2-2; clone_size: .; cdr3_nt: TGTGCCAGCAGCTCTAGCGCCCCGAACACCGGGGAGCTGTTTTTT; cdr3_aa: CASSSSAPNTGELFF
v_call: TRBV29-1; d_call: TRBD1; j_call: TRBJ2-3; clone_size: .; cdr3_nt: TGCAGCGTTACCCTGGGCCATCGACAGGGAACAGATACGCAGTATTTT; cdr3_aa: CSVTLGHRQGTDTQYF
v_call: TRBV5-4; d_call: TRBD2; j_call: TRBJ2-1; clone_size: .; cdr3_nt: TGTGCCAGCAGCCCTGGGGGACTAGCAGGGGATTGGGGTGAGCAGTTCTTC; cdr3_aa: CASSPGGLAGDWGEQFF
v_call: TRBV28; d_call: TRBD2; j_call: TRBJ2-7; clone_size: .; cdr3_nt: TGTGCCAGCTTCGGGGCTAGCGGGAGGGCAAGGTCCTACGAGCAGTACTTC; cdr3_aa: CASFGASGRARSYEQYF
v_call: TRBV6-5; d_call: TRBD1; j_call: TRBJ1-1; clone_size: once; cdr3_nt: TGTGCCAGCAGTTATGCTGACAGGGGGGCTGAAGCTTTCTTT; cdr3_aa: CASSYADRGAEAFF
v_call: TRBV28; d_call: TRBD2; j_call: TRBJ2-5; clone_size: once; cdr3_nt: TGTGCCAGCAGTCCCTCTAGCGGGAGTGGGGAGACCCAGTACTTC; cdr3_aa: CASSPSSGSGETQYF
v_call: TRBV30; d_call: TRBD1; j_call: TRBJ2-2; clone_size: .; cdr3_nt: TGTGCCTGGAGTGCCTCCGGGACAGGGTTCCCCGGGGAGCTGTTTTTT; cdr3_aa: CAWSASGTGFPGELFF
v_call: TRBV30; d_call: .; j_call: TRBJ1-6; clone_size: .; cdr3_nt: TGTGCCTGGAGTTTCTGGCCCTCAACAGAAGTGGTAGATTCACCCCTCCACTTT; cdr3_aa: CAWSFWPSTEVVDSPLHF
v_call: TRBV13; d_call: TRBD2; j_call: TRBJ2-1; clone_size: .; cdr3_nt: TGTGCCAGCAGCTTCATAGGGTTAGCGGGAAACAACAATGAGCAGTTCTTC; cdr3_aa: CASSFIGLAGNNNEQFF
v_call: TRBV4-1; d_call: .; j_call: TRBJ1-2; clone_size: .; cdr3_nt: TGCGCCAGCAGCCAAGGTCTAGACAGAGCTAACTATGGCTACACCTTC; cdr3_aa: CASSQGLDRANYGYTF
v_call: TRBV30; d_call: .; j_call: TRBJ2-2; clone_size: .; cdr3_nt: TGTGCCTGGAGTGTATACGGGGGTCCGAACACCGGGGAGCTGTTTTTT; cdr3_aa: CAWSVYGGPNTGELFF
v_call: TRBV19; d_call: TRBD2; j_call: TRBJ2-3; clone_size: .; cdr3_nt: TGTGCCAGTAGTCCCGGGACTAGCGGGATCCTAGATACGCAGTATTTT; cdr3_aa: CASSPGTSGILDTQYF
v_call: TRBV3-1/TRBV3-2; d_call: .; j_call: TRBJ1-6; clone_size: .; cdr3_nt: TGTGCCAGCAGCCAAGGACCGGGGAGTAATTCACCCCTCCACTTT; cdr3_aa: CASSQGPGSNSPLHF
v_call: TRBV6-5; d_call: TRBD1; j_call: TRBJ2-7; clone_size: .; cdr3_nt: TGTGCCAGCAGTAAACAGGGGCTCGAGCAGTACTTC; cdr3_aa: CASSKQGLEQYF
v_call: TRBV27; d_call: .; j_call: TRBJ2-7; clone_size: .; cdr3_nt: TGTGCCAGCAGTTCAGGCCGGAACTACGAGCAGTACTTC; cdr3_aa: CASSSGRNYEQYF
v_call: TRBV27; d_call: TRBD1; j_call: TRBJ1-1; clone_size: .; cdr3_nt: TGTGCCAGCACCCCTCCCGGGACAGACGCCTCAATGAACACTGAAGCTTTCTTT; cdr3_aa: CASTPPGTDASMNTEAFF
v_call: TRBV19; d_call: .; j_call: TRBJ2-7; clone_size: .; cdr3_nt: TGTGCCAGTAGTATGAGTTACGGCTACGAGCAGTACTTC; cdr3_aa: CASSMSYGYEQYF
v_call: TRBV7-2; d_call: TRBD2; j_call: TRBJ2-1; clone_size: .; cdr3_nt: TGTGCCAGCAGCTTATCCGGGACTAGCAGGTATGAGCAGTTCTTC; cdr3_aa: CASSLSGTSRYEQFF
v_call: TRBV4-2; d_call: TRBD2; j_call: TRBJ2-7; clone_size: .; cdr3_nt: TGTGCCAGCAGCCAAGGAGGAGGGGCGGGAGGGCGACACGAGCAGTACTTC; cdr3_aa: CASSQGGGAGGRHEQYF
v_call: TRBV11-1; d_call: .; j_call: TRBJ2-7; clone_size: .; cdr3_nt: TGTGCCAGCAGCCGAGACACCTACGAGCAGTACTTC; cdr3_aa: CASSRDTYEQYF
v_call: TRBV15; d_call: .; j_call: TRBJ1-3; clone_size: .; cdr3_nt: TGTGCCACCAGCAGAGCGCGCGCAGGCCTCTCTGGAAACACCATATATTTT; cdr3_aa: CATSRARAGLSGNTIYF
v_call: TRBV3-1/TRBV3-2; d_call: .; j_call: TRBJ1-1; clone_size: .; cdr3_nt: TGTGCCAGCAGCCTCCGGACAGTACCCACTGAAGCTTTCTTT; cdr3_aa: CASSLRTVPTEAFF
v_call: TRBV6-1; d_call: .; j_call: TRBJ2-2; clone_size: .; cdr3_nt: TGTGCCAGCAGTGAAGATGGCCGGGGGAACACCGGGGAGCTGTTTTTT; cdr3_aa: CASSEDGRGNTGELFF
v_call: TRBV6-1; d_call: TRBD1; j_call: TRBJ2-3; clone_size: .; cdr3_nt: TGTGCCAGCAGTGGAACCGGGACAGGGGCCCCAGATACGCAGTATTTT; cdr3_aa: CASSGTGTGAPDTQYF
v_call: TRBV3-1/TRBV3-2; d_call: TRBD2; j_call: TRBJ2-7; clone_size: .; cdr3_nt: TGTGCCAGCAGCCAAACCGGGGGCGGGAGGCCCTACGAGCAGTACTTC; cdr3_aa: CASSQTGGGRPYEQYF
v_call: TRBV9; d_call: .; j_call: TRBJ2-5; clone_size: .; cdr3_nt: TGTGCCAGCAGCACTGAGGAGGGCCGAGAGACCCAGTACTTC; cdr3_aa: CASSTEEGRETQYF
v_call: TRBV6-5; d_call: .; j_call: TRBJ2-5; clone_size: .; cdr3_nt: TGTGCCACGCGGGTGGCGGAAGAGACCCAGTACTTC; cdr3_aa: CATRVAEETQYF
v_call: TRBV5-4; d_call: TRBD1; j_call: TRBJ2-5; clone_size: .; cdr3_nt: TGTGCCAGCAGCTTCTATACAGGGGGGGAGACCCAGTACTTC; cdr3_aa: CASSFYTGGETQYF
v_call: TRBV10-1; d_call: .; j_call: TRBJ2-6; clone_size: .; cdr3_nt: TGCGCCAGCAGTGCCCGGGGTTCTGGGGCCAACGTCCTGACTTTC; cdr3_aa: CASSARGSGANVLTF
v_call: TRBV5-4; d_call: TRBD2; j_call: TRBJ2-1; clone_size: few; cdr3_nt: TGTGCCAGCAGCTTGGGACTAGCGGGCCTCAATGAGCAGTTCTTC; cdr3_aa: CASSLGLAGLNEQFF
v_call: TRBV7-9; d_call: TRBD1; j_call: TRBJ2-2; clone_size: .; cdr3_nt: TGTGCCAGCAGCTCTACAGGGGGCTTGACCGGGGAGCTGTTTTTT; cdr3_aa: CASSSTGGLTGELFF
v_call: TRBV30; d_call: TRBD1; j_call: TRBJ1-1; clone_size: .; cdr3_nt: TGTGCCTGGAAGCAAGAGACAGGGTATTTTGTCACTGAAGCTTTCTTT; cdr3_aa: CAWKQETGYFVTEAFF
v_call: TRBV10-3; d_call: .; j_call: TRBJ1-1; clone_size: .; cdr3_nt: TGTGCCATCAGTAAACAGAACACTGAAGCTTTCTTT; cdr3_aa: CAISKQNTEAFF
v_call: TRBV12-3/TRBV12-4; d_call: TRBD1; j_call: TRBJ1-1; clone_size: .; cdr3_nt: TGTGCCAGCAGTCCACAGGGGATGACTGAAGCTTTCTTT; cdr3_aa: CASSPQGMTEAFF
v_call: TRBV5-1; d_call: TRBD2; j_call: TRBJ2-2; clone_size: .; cdr3_nt: TGCGCCAGCAACCCACTAGCGGGAGGAACCGGGGAGCTGTTTTTT; cdr3_aa: CASNPLAGGTGELFF
v_call: TRBV3-1/TRBV3-2; d_call: .; j_call: TRBJ2-1; clone_size: once; cdr3_nt: TGTGCCAGCAGCCAAGACTTGGGAGGGGGGGATGAGCAGTTCTTC; cdr3_aa: CASSQDLGGGDEQFF
v_call: TRBV27; d_call: TRBD2; j_call: TRBJ2-7; clone_size: .; cdr3_nt: TGTGCCAGCAGTTTACGAGGCGGGGGAGAACCCTACGAGCAGTACTTC; cdr3_aa: CASSLRGGGEPYEQYF
v_call: TRBV29-1; d_call: .; j_call: TRBJ2-1; clone_size: .; cdr3_nt: TGCAGCGTTGAGGGCAGCCTTCGGAACAATGAGCAGTTCTTC; cdr3_aa: CSVEGSLRNNEQFF
v_call: TRBV21-1; d_call: .; j_call: TRBJ1-2; clone_size: .; cdr3_nt: TGTGCCAGCAGGTTGGTAGGGGGCGATGGCTACACCTTC; cdr3_aa: CASRLVGGDGYTF
v_call: TRBV9; d_call: .; j_call: TRBJ2-2; clone_size: .; cdr3_nt: TGTGCCAGCAGCTCCTTGGGGCCGTCGCTAGGTACCGGGGAGCTGTTTTTT; cdr3_aa: CASSSLGPSLGTGELFF
v_call: TRBV3-1/TRBV3-2; d_call: TRBD2; j_call: TRBJ2-7; clone_size: .; cdr3_nt: TGTGCCAGCAGCCAAGAGGTGAGACTAGCGGGAGTCGGCGAGCAGTACTTC; cdr3_aa: CASSQEVRLAGVGEQYF
v_call: TRBV5-4; d_call: TRBD1; j_call: TRBJ1-2; clone_size: .; cdr3_nt: TGTGCCAGCAGCCGGGACAGGGCGACGGATGGCTACACCTTC; cdr3_aa: CASSRDRATDGYTF
v_call: TRBV4-1; d_call: TRBD1; j_call: TRBJ1-4; clone_size: .; cdr3_nt: TGCGCCAGCAGCCCGAGCCCGGGACAGGGCCGCGAAAAACTGTTTTTT; cdr3_aa: CASSPSPGQGREKLFF
v_call: TRBV11-3; d_call: .; j_call: TRBJ2-3; clone_size: once; cdr3_nt: TGTGCCAGCAGCTTCCCCCTCGCAGGGTCCACAGATACGCAGTATTTT; cdr3_aa: CASSFPLAGSTDTQYF
v_call: TRBV7-9; d_call: .; j_call: TRBJ2-5; clone_size: few; cdr3_nt: TGTGCCAGCACCCCTGACAGGGAGACCCAGTACTTC; cdr3_aa: CASTPDRETQYF
v_call: TRBV7-3; d_call: TRBD2; j_call: TRBJ2-1; clone_size: .; cdr3_nt: TGTGCCAGCAGCCCGGGTAGCGGGAGAAACAATGAGCAGTTCTTC; cdr3_aa: CASSPGSGRNNEQFF
v_call: TRBV24-1; d_call: TRBD1; j_call: TRBJ2-1; clone_size: .; cdr3_nt: TGTGCCACCAGTGGGGGACAGCGGAGCTCCTACAATGAGCAGTTCTTC; cdr3_aa: CATSGGQRSSYNEQFF
v_call: TRBV5-1; d_call: TRBD2; j_call: TRBJ2-1; clone_size: .; cdr3_nt: TGCGCCAGCAGCTTGGCGACTAGCGGCAATGAGCAGTTCTTC; cdr3_aa: CASSLATSGNEQFF
v_call: TRBV2; d_call: .; j_call: TRBJ1-5; clone_size: .; cdr3_nt: TGTGCCAGCAGGGCGACAGCACTATCCTATAGCAATCAGCCCCAGCATTTT; cdr3_aa: CASRATALSYSNQPQHF
v_call: TRBV4-1; d_call: .; j_call: TRBJ2-7; clone_size: .; cdr3_nt: TGCGCCAGCAGCCAAGTTGTGGCAGGGCCATCCTACGAGCAGTACTTC; cdr3_aa: CASSQVVAGPSYEQYF
v_call: TRBV28; d_call: .; j_call: TRBJ2-2; clone_size: .; cdr3_nt: TGTGCCAGCAGTGGGCAGATGAACACCGGGGAGCTGTTTTTT; cdr3_aa: CASSGQMNTGELFF
v_call: TRBV27; d_call: TRBD2; j_call: TRBJ2-1; clone_size: .; cdr3_nt: TGTGCCAGCAGTTTAGGACTAGCGGGAGTGAATGAGCAGTTCTTC; cdr3_aa: CASSLGLAGVNEQFF
v_call: TRBV21-1; d_call: .; j_call: TRBJ2-6; clone_size: .; cdr3_nt: TGTGCCAGCAGCAAGCACCTAGCGGGAGTGAGCTCTGGGGCCAACGTCCTGACTTTC; cdr3_aa: CASSKHLAGVSSGANVLTF
v_call: TRBV5-4; d_call: TRBD1; j_call: TRBJ2-5; clone_size: .; cdr3_nt: TGTGCCAGCAGCTTGGCAGGGGGCCACCAAGAGACCCAGTACTTC; cdr3_aa: CASSLAGGHQETQYF
v_call: TRBV24-1; d_call: .; j_call: TRBJ1-4; clone_size: .; cdr3_nt: TGTGCCACCAGTGACGGGGCAACTAATGAAAAACTGTTTTTT; cdr3_aa: CATSDGATNEKLFF
v_call: TRBV24-1; d_call: TRBD1; j_call: TRBJ2-1; clone_size: .; cdr3_nt: TGTGCCACCAGTGACGCGACAGGGGACGGCTACAATGAGCAGTTCTTC; cdr3_aa: CATSDATGDGYNEQFF
v_call: TRBV5-4; d_call: TRBD1; j_call: TRBJ2-1; clone_size: .; cdr3_nt: TGTGCCAGCAGCTTGGGATTGGACAGGGGGTCGAATGAGCAGTTCTTC; cdr3_aa: CASSLGLDRGSNEQFF
v_call: TRBV28; d_call: .; j_call: TRBJ1-1; clone_size: .; cdr3_nt: TGTGCCAGCACCCCTCTCTCGGGGTTTGCTTTCTTT; cdr3_aa: CASTPLSGFAFF
v_call: TRBV30; d_call: TRBD1; j_call: TRBJ1-1; clone_size: .; cdr3_nt: TGTGCCTGCGACAGGGGCCAGGGGAACACTGAAGCTTTCTTT; cdr3_aa: CACDRGQGNTEAFF
v_call: TRBV19; d_call: TRBD1; j_call: TRBJ1-1; clone_size: .; cdr3_nt: TGTGCCAGTAGAGACAGGGAAGGAAGAAACACTGAAGCTTTCTTT; cdr3_aa: CASRDREGRNTEAFF